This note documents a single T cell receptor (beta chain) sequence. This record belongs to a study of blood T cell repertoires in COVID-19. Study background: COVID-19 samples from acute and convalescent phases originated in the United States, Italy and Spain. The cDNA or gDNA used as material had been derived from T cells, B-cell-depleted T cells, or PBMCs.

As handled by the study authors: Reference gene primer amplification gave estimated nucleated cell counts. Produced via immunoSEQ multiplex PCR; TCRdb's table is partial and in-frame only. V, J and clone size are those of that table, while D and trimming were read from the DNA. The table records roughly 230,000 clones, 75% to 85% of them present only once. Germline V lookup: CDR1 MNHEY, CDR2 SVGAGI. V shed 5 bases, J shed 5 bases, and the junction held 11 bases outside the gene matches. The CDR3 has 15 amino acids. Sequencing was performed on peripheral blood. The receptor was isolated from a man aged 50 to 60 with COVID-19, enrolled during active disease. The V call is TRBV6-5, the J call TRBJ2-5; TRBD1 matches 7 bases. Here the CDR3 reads CASSTLTGLWETQYF. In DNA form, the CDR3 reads TGTGCCAGCAGTACCCTGACAGGGTTGTGGGAGACCCAGTACTTC.